This TCR beta chain was sequenced in a study of cytomegalovirus exposure and HLA in healthy donors. Study results and caveats: It was reported that TCR beta sequences correctly inferred the HLA-A and HLA-B alleles for most subjects. Later analysis found that TCR beta chains associated with HLA were more clonally expanded than other, equally common chains. Most TCR beta V segments were productive about 90% or about 30% of the time in an earlier analysis.

It was with 60 Vbeta and 13 Jbeta primers that the PCR ran. Only in-frame clones appear in the TCRdb table, and some are missing; sequencing was by immunoSEQ multiplex PCR. Of fewer than 150,000 clones in the sample, 70% to 75% were seen once. Remarks on this clone: What it binds is not known.

Germline V CDR1 and CDR2: SGHAT, FQNNGV. CDR3 length equals 17 residues. Germline trimming cut 5 bases from V and 6 bases from J; bases unmatched to any gene: 14. The sequencing sample was made of PBMCs. V is TRBV11-2 and J is TRBJ1-4, with 8 bases fitting TRBD1. This receptor was identified in a woman in her thirties in good health and CMV-seronegative. The CDR3 DNA is TGTGCCAGCAGCCGACGGACAGGGCGAGGTCATTATGAAAAACTGTTTTTT. It codes for CASSRRTGRGHYEKLFF.